A selection of T cell receptor beta chains follows, all from one sample in a study of blood T cell repertoires in COVID-19. This table comes from immunoSEQ multiplex PCR, and its TCRdb copy is limited to in-frame clones, with some not included. The table includes roughly 34,000 clones, around nine tenths detected once. The sample was peripheral blood. All receptors derive from a woman older than 75 with active or convalescent COVID-19. Each CDR3 is given with its conserved first and last residue. Fields, in order: J gene, clone size, V gene, D gene, CDR3 DNA, CDR3 protein. The D gene is left open where the match is weak. Some rows mark clone size as missing; the rest say once, few, many or name a class of expanded clone.

TRBJ1-4	.	TRBV3-1/TRBV3-2	.	TGTGCCAGCAGCACTCGACAGCCTAATGAAAAACTGTTTTTT	CASSTRQPNEKLFF
TRBJ2-1	.	TRBV7-9	.	TGTGCCAGCAGCGGTTTGAGTGAGCAGTTCTTC	CASSGLSEQFF
TRBJ1-5	.	TRBV5-6	TRBD1	TGTGCCAGCAGCAAAGGACAGGGAGGGTATCAGCCCCAGCATTTT	CASSKGQGGYQPQHF
TRBJ2-3	.	TRBV5-1	.	TGCGCCAGCAGCTTCCAGTTCACAGATACGCAGTATTTT	CASSFQFTDTQYF
TRBJ2-3	.	TRBV18	.	TGTGCCAGCTCACCTCCAGGTAGCACAGATACGCAGTATTTT	CASSPPGSTDTQYF
TRBJ2-5	.	TRBV7-3	TRBD2	TGTGCCAGCAGCTCGGGGGGGTTTCAAGAGACCCAGTACTTC	CASSSGGFQETQYF
TRBJ1-2	once	TRBV20-1	TRBD1	TGCAGTGCTAGTAATCTTGTGGGGACAGGGGCTATCTATGGCTACACCTTC	CSASNLVGTGAIYGYTF
TRBJ2-5	.	TRBV5-1	TRBD2	TGCGCCAGCAGCTTGGCCCTGACTAGCGCTAAAGAGACCCAGTACTTC	CASSLALTSAKETQYF
TRBJ2-2	.	TRBV19	.	TGTGCCAGTAGTATAGATAGGGGAACGGCAGCCAACACCGGGGAGCTGTTTTTT	CASSIDRGTAANTGELFF
TRBJ2-3	.	TRBV6-2/TRBV6-3	TRBD2	TGTGCCAGCAGTAGCGGGGGACCCACAGATACGCAGTATTTT	CASSSGGPTDTQYF
TRBJ1-3	once	TRBV30	TRBD1	TGTGCCTGGAGTGTACAGGGGGGGGCAGGCGGAAACACCATATATTTT	CAWSVQGGAGGNTIYF
TRBJ2-7	.	TRBV24-1	.	TGTGCCTCGAAGGGGGAGGGACCCTACGAGCAGTACTTC	CASKGEGPYEQYF
TRBJ2-1	.	TRBV5-1	.	TGCGCCAGCAGCTTGATGTCCAGGGTTGTGGATGAGCAGTTCTTC	CASSLMSRVVDEQFF
TRBJ2-5	once	TRBV7-9	TRBD2	TGTGCCAGCAGCCCCGCGGTACTAGCGAGGAAAGAGACCCAGTACTTC	CASSPAVLARKETQYF
TRBJ2-1	.	TRBV18	.	TGTGCCAGCTCACACCCTATTCTCCATGAGCAGTTCTTC	CASSHPILHEQFF
TRBJ1-5	once	TRBV5-1	.	TGCGCCAGCAGCTTGGATTCAGGGCTTGATCAGCCCCAGCATTTT	CASSLDSGLDQPQHF
TRBJ1-1	once	TRBV5-1	.	TGCGCCAGCAGCTTAGTGCAGGGGAGCCTGAACACTGAAGCTTTCTTT	CASSLVQGSLNTEAFF
TRBJ2-5	.	TRBV5-1	TRBD2	TGCGCCAGCAGCTTGGGCGGGGGGGCCTTGGAGACCCAGTACTTC	CASSLGGGALETQYF
TRBJ2-7	.	TRBV5-1	TRBD1	TGCGCCAGCAGCCTCCGGGACAGGGGTTACGAGCAGTACTTC	CASSLRDRGYEQYF
TRBJ2-4	few	TRBV4-2	TRBD2	TGTGCCAGCAGCCAAGAGGAGCGGGGGGGGTCCAAAAACATTCAGTACTTC	CASSQEERGGSKNIQYF
TRBJ1-6	.	TRBV6-1	.	TGTGCCAGCAGTGAAGCGCGCGCCTCACCCCTCCACTTT	CASSEARASPLHF
TRBJ1-2	once	TRBV2	.	TGTGCCAGCGATAGTAACCGAGGATCTATGACCTACACCTTC	CASDSNRGSMTYTF
TRBJ2-7	.	TRBV5-1	.	TGCGCCAGCAGCCGACAGCCGGCTACGCCCTCCTACGAGCAGTACTTC	CASSRQPATPSYEQYF
TRBJ2-6	.	TRBV5-1	.	TGCGCCAGCAGCTGGACAGCCCACTCTGGGGCCAACGTCCTGACTTTC	CASSWTAHSGANVLTF
TRBJ2-2	.	TRBV5-1	TRBD2	TGCGCCAGCAGCTCGAGCGGGGGGGCGGACACCGGGGAGCTGTTTTTT	CASSSSGGADTGELFF
TRBJ2-7	.	TRBV5-5	TRBD2	TGTGCCAGCAGCCCGGGACTAGCGGGGATCTACGAGCAGTACTTC	CASSPGLAGIYEQYF
TRBJ2-1	.	TRBV7-9	.	TGTGCCAGCAGCCGAAGGAGAGGGGGGGAAACCTACAATGAGCAGTTCTTC	CASSRRRGGETYNEQFF
TRBJ1-1	.	TRBV7-8	.	TGTGCCAGCAGCACGAGGACATCCCTTGAAGCTTTCTTT	CASSTRTSLEAFF
TRBJ2-1	.	TRBV2	TRBD1	TGTGCCAGCAGTGTACAGGGGAGCTCCTACAATGAGCAGTTCTTC	CASSVQGSSYNEQFF
TRBJ2-3	.	TRBV6-1	TRBD2	TGTGCCAGCAGTGACAGTTGGGCTAGCGGGGGGTGGTGGAGCACAGATACGCAGTATTTT	CASSDSWASGGWWSTDTQYF
TRBJ2-7	.	TRBV5-1	TRBD1	TGCGCCAGCAGACCTCCGGGACAGGGACCCTACGAGCAGTACTTC	CASRPPGQGPYEQYF
TRBJ2-7	.	TRBV7-6	.	TGTGCCAGCAGCTTATCGGTCGGTTCCCCTCTTAGCTCCTACGAGCAGTACTTC	CASSLSVGSPLSSYEQYF
TRBJ1-2	once	TRBV7-2	TRBD1	TGTGCCAGCAGCTTAGGGGACAGGGGTCGTGGCTACACCTTC	CASSLGDRGRGYTF